This is a list of T cell receptor beta chains from one sample in a study of blood T cell repertoires in COVID-19. The assay was immunoSEQ multiplex PCR, and TCRdb's table has in-frame clones only and misses some. Of around 60,000 clones in the sample, 70% to 90% were seen once. The sample was peripheral blood. These receptors originate from an elderly man with acute or convalescent COVID-19. Each CDR3 is given with its conserved first and last residue. D genes are given only for firm matches. The size entry is marked missing in some rows and otherwise reads once, few, many or a size class.

v_call	clone_size	d_call	j_call	cdr3_aa	cdr3_nt
TRBV24-1	NA	TRBD1	TRBJ2-1	CATSDSRDRYYNEQFF	TGTGCCACCAGTGATTCTCGGGACAGGTACTACAATGAGCAGTTCTTC
TRBV6-5	NA	TRBD2	TRBJ2-5	CASRVDSGEPETQYF	TGTGCCAGTAGGGTCGATAGCGGGGAGCCTGAGACCCAGTACTTC
TRBV7-6	NA	TRBD1	TRBJ1-4	CASSRQGATNEKLFF	TGTGCCAGCAGTCGACAGGGGGCGACTAATGAAAAACTGTTTTTT
TRBV5-1	NA	TRBD1	TRBJ1-4	CASSSTGEGGEKLFF	TGCGCCAGCAGCTCGACAGGGGAAGGGGGTGAAAAACTGTTTTTT
TRBV2	NA	NA	TRBJ2-5	CASTLAGETQYF	TGTGCCAGCACCCTGGCAGGAGAGACCCAGTACTTC
TRBV19	NA	NA	TRBJ1-5	CASSILEARANQPQHF	TGTGCCAGTAGTATATTAGAGGCCAGGGCTAATCAGCCCCAGCATTTT
TRBV21-1	NA	NA	TRBJ2-5	CASLLPLTGETQYF	TGTGCCAGCCTCCTACCCCTGACGGGTGAGACCCAGTACTTC
TRBV5-1	NA	NA	TRBJ1-2	CASSLVGGATYGYTF	TGCGCCAGCAGCTTGGTCGGGGGGGCAACCTATGGCTACACCTTC
TRBV6-5	NA	TRBD1	TRBJ2-1	CASRETGFEYNEQFF	TGTGCCAGCAGGGAGACAGGGTTTGAGTACAATGAGCAGTTCTTC
TRBV5-1	NA	TRBD1	TRBJ2-5	CASSPGTGRETQYF	TGCGCCAGCAGCCCCGGGACAGGGAGAGAGACCCAGTACTTC
TRBV3-1/TRBV3-2	NA	TRBD2	TRBJ2-3	CASSQKILLAGPTDTQYF	TGTGCCAGCAGCCAGAAAATACTACTAGCGGGGCCCACAGATACGCAGTATTTT
TRBV19	NA	TRBD1	TRBJ2-6	CASSPWGQGLAGANVLTF	TGTGCCAGTAGCCCCTGGGGACAGGGTCTGGCTGGGGCCAACGTCCTGACTTTC
TRBV5-4	few	TRBD2	TRBJ2-2	CASSLKLAANTGELFF	TGTGCCAGCAGCTTGAAGCTAGCGGCGAACACCGGGGAGCTGTTTTTT
TRBV7-9	NA	NA	TRBJ1-2	CASSPPGGYGYTF	TGTGCCAGCAGCCCCCCGGGGGGCTATGGCTACACCTTC
TRBV5-6	NA	NA	TRBJ1-6	CASSLGIGADNSPLHF	TGTGCCAGCAGCTTGGGGATAGGGGCGGATAATTCACCCCTCCACTTT
TRBV5-1	NA	NA	TRBJ1-1	CASSSDSFAEAFF	TGCGCCAGCAGCTCGGACAGCTTCGCTGAAGCTTTCTTT
TRBV6-6	NA	NA	TRBJ1-5	CASSPSGKSGQPQHF	TGTGCCAGCAGCCCCAGCGGTAAAAGTGGGCAGCCCCAGCATTTT
TRBV7-9	NA	TRBD2	TRBJ2-5	CASSSGLAGGPGETQYF	TGTGCCAGCAGCTCCGGACTAGCGGGGGGGCCGGGGGAGACCCAGTACTTC
TRBV13	NA	NA	TRBJ1-6	CASSYRGGDTNTPLHF	TGTGCCAGCAGCTATAGGGGTGGGGACACAAACACACCCCTCCACTTT
TRBV7-3	NA	NA	TRBJ1-1	CASSRAEGTEAFF	TGTGCCAGCAGCCGAGCCGAGGGCACTGAAGCTTTCTTT
TRBV30	few	TRBD1	TRBJ2-5	CAWSAGQVGETQYF	TGTGCCTGGAGTGCGGGACAGGTTGGAGAGACCCAGTACTTC
TRBV2	NA	TRBD2	TRBJ2-5	CASSAGTSGGKVETQYF	TGTGCCAGCAGTGCAGGGACTAGCGGGGGGAAGGTTGAGACCCAGTACTTC
TRBV3-1/TRBV3-2	NA	TRBD1	TRBJ1-4	CASSQDQTGVREKLFF	TGTGCCAGCAGCCAAGATCAGACAGGGGTACGTGAAAAACTGTTTTTT
TRBV6-2/TRBV6-3	once	NA	TRBJ1-4	CASSYMAGFNEKLFF	TGTGCCAGCAGTTACATGGCAGGATTTAATGAAAAACTGTTTTTT
TRBV3-1/TRBV3-2	NA	NA	TRBJ1-2	CATRGSSLYGYTF	TGTGCCACCAGAGGGAGCTCCTTATATGGCTACACCTTC